This TCR beta chain was obtained from a study of control samples from healthy donors and cancer patients. V was shortened by 3 bases and J by 0 bases, with 9 bases between the two germline ends. The CDR3 consists of 15 residues. The germline V gene encodes CDR1 PRHDT and CDR2 FYEKMQ (reference sequence). This clone has only a few counts. Using immunoSEQ multiplex PCR, the repertoire was profiled, and TCRdb retains in-frame clones only, with some absent. The profile shows 130,000 or so clones, more than 70% of them singletons. What was sequenced was blood. The clonotype was recovered from a man between 50 and 59 years old in good health. The chain couples TRBV13 to TRBJ1-3; no definite D call. The CDR3 here is CASSFRAVSGNTIYF. The CDR3 region has the DNA TGTGCCAGCAGCTTCCGGGCCGTCTCTGGAAACACCATATATTTT.